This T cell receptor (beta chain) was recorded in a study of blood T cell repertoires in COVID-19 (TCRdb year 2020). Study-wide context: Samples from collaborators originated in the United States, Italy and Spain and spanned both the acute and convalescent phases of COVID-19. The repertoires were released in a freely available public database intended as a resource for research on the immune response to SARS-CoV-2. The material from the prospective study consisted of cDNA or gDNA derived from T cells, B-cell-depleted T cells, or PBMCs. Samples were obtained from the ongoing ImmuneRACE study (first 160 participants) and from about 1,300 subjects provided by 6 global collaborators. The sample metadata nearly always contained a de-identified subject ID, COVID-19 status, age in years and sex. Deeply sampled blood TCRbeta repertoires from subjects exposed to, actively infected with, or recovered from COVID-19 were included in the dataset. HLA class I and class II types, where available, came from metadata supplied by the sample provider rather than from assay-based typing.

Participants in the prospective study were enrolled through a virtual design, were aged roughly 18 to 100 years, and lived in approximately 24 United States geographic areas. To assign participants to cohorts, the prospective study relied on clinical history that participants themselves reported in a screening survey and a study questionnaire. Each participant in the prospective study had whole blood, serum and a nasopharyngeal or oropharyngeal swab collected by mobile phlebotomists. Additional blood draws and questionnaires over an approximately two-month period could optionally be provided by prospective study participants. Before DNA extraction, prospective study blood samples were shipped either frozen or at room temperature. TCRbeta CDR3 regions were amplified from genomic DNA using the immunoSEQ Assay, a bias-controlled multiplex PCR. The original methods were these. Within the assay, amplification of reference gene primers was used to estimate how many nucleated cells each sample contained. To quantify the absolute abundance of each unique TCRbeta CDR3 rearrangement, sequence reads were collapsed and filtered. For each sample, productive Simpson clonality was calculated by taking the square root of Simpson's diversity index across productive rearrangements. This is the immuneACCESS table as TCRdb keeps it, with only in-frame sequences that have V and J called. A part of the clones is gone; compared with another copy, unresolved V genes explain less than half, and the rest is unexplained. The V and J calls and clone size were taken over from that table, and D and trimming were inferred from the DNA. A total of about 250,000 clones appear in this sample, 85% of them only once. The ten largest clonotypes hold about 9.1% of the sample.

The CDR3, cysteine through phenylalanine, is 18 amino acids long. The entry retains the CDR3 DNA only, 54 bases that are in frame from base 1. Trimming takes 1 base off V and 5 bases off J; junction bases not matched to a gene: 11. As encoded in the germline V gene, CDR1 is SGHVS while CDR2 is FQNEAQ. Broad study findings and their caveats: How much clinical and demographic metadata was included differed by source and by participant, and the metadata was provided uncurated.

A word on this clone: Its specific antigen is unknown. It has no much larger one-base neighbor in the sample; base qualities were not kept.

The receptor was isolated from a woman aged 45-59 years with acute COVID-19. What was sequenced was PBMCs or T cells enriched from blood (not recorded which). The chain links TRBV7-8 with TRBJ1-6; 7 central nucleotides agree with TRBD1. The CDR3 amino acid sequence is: CASSLGGPGTANNSPLHF. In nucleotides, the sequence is TGTGCCAGCAGCTTAGGAGGTCCCGGGACAGCAAATAATTCACCCCTCCACTTT.